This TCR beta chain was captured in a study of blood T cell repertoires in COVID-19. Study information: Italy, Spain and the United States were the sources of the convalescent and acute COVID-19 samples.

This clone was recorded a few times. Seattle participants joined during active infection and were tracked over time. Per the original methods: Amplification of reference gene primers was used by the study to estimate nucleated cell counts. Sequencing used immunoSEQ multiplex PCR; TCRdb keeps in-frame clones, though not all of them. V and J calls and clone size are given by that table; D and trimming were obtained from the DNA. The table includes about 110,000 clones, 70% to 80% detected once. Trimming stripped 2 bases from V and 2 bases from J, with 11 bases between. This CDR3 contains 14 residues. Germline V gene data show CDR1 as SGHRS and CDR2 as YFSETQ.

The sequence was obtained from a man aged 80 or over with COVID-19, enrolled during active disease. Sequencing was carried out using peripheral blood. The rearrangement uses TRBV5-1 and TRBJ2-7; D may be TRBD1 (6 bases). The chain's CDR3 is CASSFRGPPYEQYF. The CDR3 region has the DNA TGCGCCAGCAGCTTCAGGGGTCCCCCCTACGAGCAGTACTTC.